The sequence of this T cell receptor beta chain was determined in a study of shared clonotypes between healthy human individuals. A note on this clone: Its antigen is not identified.

This CDR3 region has 14 residues. V lost 5 bases to trimming and J lost 0 bases, with 8 bases between them. From germline, CDR1 is SGHTA and CDR2 FQGNSA. Assay: immunoSEQ multiplex PCR; the TCRdb copy retains only in-frame clones and omits some. The data show 110,000 or so clones, more than 65% seen once. CD45RO+ cells went into CD8 memory alongside CCR7-negative CD45RA+ TemRA cells. Study-wide points: Sampling was confined to blood; repertoires within tissues likely differ.

The material sequenced was memory CD8+ T cells sorted from blood. The subset: CD45RO+ cells pooled with CCR7-negative TemRA cells. V usage is TRBV7-2 and J usage is TRBJ1-3; no firm D call. The receptor's source is a woman aged 25 to 45 in good health. The DNA for the CDR3 is TGTGCCAGCAGCCCGATCTACTCTGGAAACACCATATATTTT. As protein: CASSPIYSGNTIYF.